The entry below gives a single T cell receptor beta chain sequence along with its context. What it binds is not known. The sample is drawn from a study of chemoradiotherapy in HPV16-positive cancers. As for the study in general: Candidate HPV-specific T-cell clones and common TCR motifs came from functional assays in a couple of HPV16-positive patients. Study conclusions and caveats: Candidate HPV-specific clones and E7-related TCR motifs grew in tumor during treatment.

Sequencing was performed with immunoSEQ multiplex PCR; in TCRdb, only in-frame clones are kept and a portion is missing. The data hold 30,000 or so clones, with about 80% observed a single time. The CDR3 loop spans 15 amino acids. V lost 1 base, J lost 0 bases, and 7 bases lay in between. From germline, CDR1 is SQVTM and CDR2 ANQGSEA. Over chemoradiotherapy, repertoires were sampled more than once. The source is a human donor with HPV-associated anogenital cancer. This sample comprised blood, obtained from a patient who underwent chemoradiotherapy. V usage is TRBV29-1 and J usage is TRBJ2-6; D gene unclear. CDR3 nucleotides: TGCAGCGTTGAAGTTTGGGGCTCTGGGGCCAACGTCCTGACTTTC. Translating gives CSVEVWGSGANVLTF.